This T cell receptor (beta chain) derives from a study of blood T cell repertoires in COVID-19 (dated by TCRdb to the early 2020s). For the wider study: The collaborator samples originated in the United States, Italy and Spain and spanned the acute and convalescent phases of COVID-19. Where available, HLA class I and class II types were taken from metadata supplied by the sample provider and were not determined by assay-based typing. The material from the prospective study consisted of cDNA or gDNA derived from T cells, B-cell-depleted T cells, or PBMCs. Deeply sampled blood TCRbeta repertoires from subjects exposed to, actively infected with, or recovered from COVID-19 were included in the dataset. A freely available public database, intended as a resource for researchers studying the immune response to SARS-CoV-2, is where the repertoires were released. Nearly every sample came with metadata listing a de-identified subject ID, COVID-19 status, age in years and sex. The samples were drawn from two sources: the first 160 participants of the ongoing ImmuneRACE study, and approximately 1,300 subjects contributed by 6 global collaborators.

Here is what the overall study found, with its caveats: The quantity of clinical and demographic metadata differed by source and by participant and was supplied without curation.

TCRbeta CDR3 regions were amplified from genomic DNA using the immunoSEQ Assay, a bias-controlled multiplex PCR. The paper's processing steps were these. Nucleated cell counts per sample were estimated from amplification of reference gene primers within the assay. To quantify the absolute abundance of each unique TCRbeta CDR3 rearrangement, sequence reads were collapsed and filtered. For each sample, productive Simpson clonality was calculated as the square root of Simpson's diversity index over productive rearrangements. Drawn from immuneACCESS, this table holds only the in-frame rearrangements with V and J called that TCRdb kept. Clones are partly lost; checked studies trace under half to an unresolved V gene and leave the rest unexplained. Clone size and the V and J calls come from that table; the DNA yielded D and trimming. This sample is represented by roughly 330,000 clones; around four fifths of them were singletons. Of the sample, 1% to 1.5% is held by the ten largest clones.

This clone was detected a few times. Its cognate antigen has yet to be identified. Per-base quality was not reported, and no clone a single base away is much larger than it. Between the V and J ends, shortened by 1 base and 10 bases respectively, the junction contains 15 bases. For CDR1 and CDR2, the germline V gene lists SGHRS and YFSETQ. Taken from cysteine to phenylalanine, the CDR3 has 14 residues. Of all the DNA, just the CDR3 is kept, 42 bases in frame from base 1. The collaborating institutions used their own protocols to collect whole blood in K2EDTA tubes. For TCRbeta analysis, collaborators shipped samples in one of three forms: frozen whole blood, isolated PBMCs, or DNA extracted from either of those sample types.

This chain joins TRBV5-1 to TRBJ2-1; the D gene is perhaps TRBD1, from 5 matching bases. The sequenced material came from peripheral blood. The clonotype originates from a woman between 45 and 65 years old with acute or convalescent COVID-19. The DNA reads as follows: TGCGCCAGCAGCTTGAATCAGGGTGAAGGAGAGCAGTTCTTC. Its product reads: CASSLNQGEGEQFF.